The 3 T cell receptor beta chains below all came from one sample that was sequenced in a study of T-cell memory formation after mild COVID-19. TCRdb re-called the 5' RACE reads through MiXCR, storing one row per CDR3 protein. The sample contains about 15,000 distinct CDR3 sequences, about 21% of which appear only once. Source material: PBMCs or a T cell subset sorted from them (not recorded which). These receptors originate from an adult woman who had mild COVID-19 (a few samples of this study predate the infection). Cell type and time point are not known.

This clonotype was picked up many times. The chain recombines TRBV9 with TRBJ2-5; D is ambiguous. CDR1 is SGDLS and CDR2 is YYNGEE in the germline V gene. This CDR3 is 15 amino acids long. The germline V and J ends were trimmed by 0 bases and 1 base, with 10 bases remaining between them. CDR3 loop: CASSVAPFSQETQYF. As DNA, the CDR3 is TGTGCCAGCAGCGTAGCCCCCTTTTCCCAAGAGACCCAGTACTTC.

This clonotype was picked up many times. The J gene is TRBJ2-2, the V gene TRBV7-2, with TRBD1 identical over 7 bases. The CDR3 length is 18 residues. Losses at the gene ends were 1 base for V and 5 bases for J; bases not matched to a gene: 13. The germline V gene has CDR1 SGHTA and CDR2 FQGNSA. The CDR3 here is CASSLEGRQGVWTGELFF. For the CDR3, the DNA is TGTGCCAGCAGCTTAGAAGGACGACAGGGCGTATGGACCGGGGAGCTGTTTTTT.

This clonotype has just a few counts. The J gene is TRBJ2-5, the V gene TRBV7-2; D tentatively reads TRBD1 or TRBD2 (6 bases each). The V end lost 4 bases, the J end lost 4 bases, and 16 bases lay between the germline ends. Germline assignment: CDR1 SGHTA and CDR2 FQGNSA. CDR3 length equals 15 residues. The CDR3 region has the DNA TGTGCCAGCAGCTCCCCGGGGGCGCTCAGAGAGACCCAGTACTTC. This sequence encodes CASSSPGALRETQYF. Full variable domain (outside the CDR3, taken from reference TRBV7-2 and TRBJ2-5): GAGVSQSPSNKVTEKGKDVELRCDPISGHTALYWYRQSLGQGLEFLIYFQGNSAPDKSGLPSDRFSAERTGGSVSTLTIQRTQQEDSAVYLCASSSPGALRETQYFGPGTRLLVL.